This T cell receptor (beta chain) was recorded in a study of cytomegalovirus exposure and HLA in healthy donors. Study as a whole: It was reported in a later analysis that the 90 to 150 validation repertoires used the same platform as the roughly 700 first-cohort repertoires.

Profiling relied on immunoSEQ multiplex PCR, and the TCRdb table lists in-frame clones only, not all of them. The sample includes under 200,000 clones, about 90% of them seen just once. The study, taken as a whole, reports: TCR clusters originating in the first cohort tended to co-occur in the 100 to 150 validation repertoires, according to a later analysis. Diagnosis of cytomegalovirus status made by the classifier reportedly showed high specificity and sensitivity.

The length of the CDR3 is 12 residues. The trim removed 5 bases at V and 3 bases at J, leaving 4 bases unmatched. Germline V gene lookup returns CDR1 SQVTM and CDR2 ANQGSEA. This clone came up once. No antigen is known for it. The donors were in the 120-subject validation cohort, distinct from the approximately 610-subject first cohort. The sequence came from a woman younger than 30 in good health and CMV-seropositive. Input material: PBMCs. The V call is TRBV29-1, the J call TRBJ2-7, with 7 bases identical to TRBD1. The CDR3 reads CSVLTGSYEQYF. The CDR3 nucleotides read TGCAGCGTTCTGACAGGGAGCTACGAGCAGTACTTC.